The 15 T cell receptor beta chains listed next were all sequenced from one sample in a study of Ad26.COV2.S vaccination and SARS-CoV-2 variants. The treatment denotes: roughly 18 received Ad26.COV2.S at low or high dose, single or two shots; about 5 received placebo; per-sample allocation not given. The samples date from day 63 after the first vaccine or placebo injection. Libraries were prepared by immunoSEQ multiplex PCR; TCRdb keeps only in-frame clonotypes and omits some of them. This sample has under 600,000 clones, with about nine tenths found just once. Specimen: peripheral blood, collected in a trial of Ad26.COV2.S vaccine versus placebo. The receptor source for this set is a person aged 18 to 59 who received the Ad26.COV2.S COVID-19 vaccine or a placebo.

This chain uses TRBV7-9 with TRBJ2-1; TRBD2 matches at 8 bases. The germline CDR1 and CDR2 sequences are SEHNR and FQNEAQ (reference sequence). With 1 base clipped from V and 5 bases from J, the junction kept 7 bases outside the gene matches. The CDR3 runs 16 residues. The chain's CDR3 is CASSLGRGATDNEQFF. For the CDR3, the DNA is TGTGCCAGCAGCTTAGGGCGGGGGGCCACCGACAATGAGCAGTTCTTC.

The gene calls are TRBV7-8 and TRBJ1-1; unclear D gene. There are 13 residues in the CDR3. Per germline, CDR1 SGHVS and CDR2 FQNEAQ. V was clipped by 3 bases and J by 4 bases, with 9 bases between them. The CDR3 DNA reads TGTGCCAGCAGCTTGAGGGCGGGCACTGAAGCTTTCTTT. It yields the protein CASSLRAGTEAFF.

The CDR3 loop reads CASSSGQLKGETQYF. DNA for the CDR3: TGTGCCAGTAGTTCTGGACAGCTAAAGGGGGAGACCCAGTACTTC. This sequence joins TRBV19 and TRBJ2-5; possibly TRBD1 for D (6 bases). From germline, CDR1 is LNHDA and CDR2 SQIVND (reference sequence). The CDR3 is made up of 15 amino acids. V was shortened by 5 bases and J by 5 bases, with 18 bases between the two germline ends.

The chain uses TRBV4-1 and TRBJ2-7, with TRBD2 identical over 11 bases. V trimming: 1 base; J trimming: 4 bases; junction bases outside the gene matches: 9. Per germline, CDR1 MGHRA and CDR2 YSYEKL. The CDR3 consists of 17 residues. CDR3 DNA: TGCGCCAGCAGCCAAGCCCCGGCTAGCGGGGGGATGTACGAGCAGTACTTC. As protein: CASSQAPASGGMYEQYF.

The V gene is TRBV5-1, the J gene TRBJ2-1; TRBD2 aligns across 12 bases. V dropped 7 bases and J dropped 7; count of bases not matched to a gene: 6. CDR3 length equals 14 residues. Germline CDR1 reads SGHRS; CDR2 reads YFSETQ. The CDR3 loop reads CASVRLAGENEQFF. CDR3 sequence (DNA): TGCGCCAGCGTGAGACTAGCGGGGGAGAATGAGCAGTTCTTC.

CDR3 protein: CASSLGGVGSYNEQFF. The CDR3 region has the DNA TGTGCCAGCAGCTTGGGCGGGGTAGGTTCCTACAATGAGCAGTTCTTC. The chain carries TRBV5-4 and TRBJ2-1, with D maybe TRBD2 (6 bases). The CDR3 spans 16 residues. Trimming left V 0 bases short and J 1 base short, with 11 bases between. Germline V gene sequence: CDR1 SGHNT, CDR2 YYREEE (reference sequence).

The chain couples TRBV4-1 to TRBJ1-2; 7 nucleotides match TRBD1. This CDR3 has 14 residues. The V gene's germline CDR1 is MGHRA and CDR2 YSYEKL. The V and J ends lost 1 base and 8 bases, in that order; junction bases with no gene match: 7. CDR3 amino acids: CASSQGITGEGYTF. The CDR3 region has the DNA TGCGCCAGCAGCCAAGGAATAACAGGGGAAGGCTACACCTTC.

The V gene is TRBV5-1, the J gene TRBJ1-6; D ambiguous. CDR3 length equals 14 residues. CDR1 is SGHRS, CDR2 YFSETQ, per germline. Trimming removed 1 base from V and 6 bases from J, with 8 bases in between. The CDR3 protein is CASSLQGPNSPLHF. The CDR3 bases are TGCGCCAGCAGCTTGCAAGGACCTAATTCACCCCTCCACTTT.

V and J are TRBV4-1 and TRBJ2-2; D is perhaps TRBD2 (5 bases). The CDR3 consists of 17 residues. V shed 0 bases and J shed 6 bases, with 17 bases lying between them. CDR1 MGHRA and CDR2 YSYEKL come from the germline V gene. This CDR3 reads CASSQDRASSWPGELFF. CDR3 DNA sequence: TGCGCCAGCAGCCAAGATAGGGCTAGCTCCTGGCCCGGGGAGCTGTTTTTT.

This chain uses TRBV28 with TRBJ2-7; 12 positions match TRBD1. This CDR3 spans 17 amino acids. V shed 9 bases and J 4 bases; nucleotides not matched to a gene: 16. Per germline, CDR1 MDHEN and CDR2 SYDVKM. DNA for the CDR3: TGTGCCAGTAGTAGGGGGACAGGGGGCGCTTATCGATACGAGCAGTACTTC. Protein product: CASSRGTGGAYRYEQYF.

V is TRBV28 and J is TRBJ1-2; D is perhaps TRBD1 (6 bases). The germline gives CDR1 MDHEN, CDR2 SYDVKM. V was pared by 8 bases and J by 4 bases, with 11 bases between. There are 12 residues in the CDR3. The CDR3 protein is CASSRGTYGYTF. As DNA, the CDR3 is TGTGCCAGCTCGAGGGGGACCTATGGCTACACCTTC.

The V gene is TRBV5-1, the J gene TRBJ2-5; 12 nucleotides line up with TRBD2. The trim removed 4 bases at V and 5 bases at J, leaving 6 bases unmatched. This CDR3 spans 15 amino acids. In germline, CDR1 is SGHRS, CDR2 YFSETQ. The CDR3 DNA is TGCGCCAGCAGCCTAACTAGCGGGAGGTTGGAGACCCAGTACTTC. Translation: CASSLTSGRLETQYF.

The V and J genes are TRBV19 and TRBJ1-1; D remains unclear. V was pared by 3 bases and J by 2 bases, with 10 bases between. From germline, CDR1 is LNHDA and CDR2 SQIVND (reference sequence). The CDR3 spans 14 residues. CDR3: CASSISELNTEAFF. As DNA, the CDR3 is TGTGCCAGTAGTATTTCTGAGCTAAACACTGAAGCTTTCTTT.

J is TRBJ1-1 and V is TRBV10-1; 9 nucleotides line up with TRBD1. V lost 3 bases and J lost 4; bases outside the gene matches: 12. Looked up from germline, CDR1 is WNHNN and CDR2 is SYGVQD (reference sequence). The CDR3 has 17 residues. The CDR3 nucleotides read TGCGCCAGCAGTGATAACCGGGACAGGGAGGGGAGCACTGAAGCTTTCTTT. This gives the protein CASSDNRDREGSTEAFF.

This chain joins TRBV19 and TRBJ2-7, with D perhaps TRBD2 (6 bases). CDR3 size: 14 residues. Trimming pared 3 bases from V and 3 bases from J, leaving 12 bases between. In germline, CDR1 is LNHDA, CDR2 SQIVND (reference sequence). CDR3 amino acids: CASSISSAHYEQYF. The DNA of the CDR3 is TGTGCCAGTAGTATTTCTAGCGCACACTACGAGCAGTACTTC.